This entry lists 15 T cell receptor beta chains sequenced from one sample in a study of regulatory T cells in long-lasting Graves disease. Combining iRepertoire HTBI primers with Arm-PCR of CDR3 regions, the authors built TCR beta libraries. TCRdb passed the multiplex PCR reads through MiXCR, listing each CDR3 protein once. The sample has a few hundred thousand distinct CDR3 sequences; roughly 17% are singletons. Time point here: newly diagnosed GD, antithyroid drugs for less than 3 months. TCR sequences were obtained from RNA taken from PBMCs. This same sample was also taken into another study, of T cells in Graves' hyperthyroidism and ophthalmopathy.

Sequenced here: peripheral blood mononuclear cells (PBMCs), sampled at new diagnosis, from a patient treated with antithyroid drugs. The receptor source for this set is a woman in her late teens or twenties with Graves disease.

The chain has TRBV10-1 and TRBJ2-2; 8 bases match TRBD2. The germline V gene has CDR1 WNHNN and CDR2 SYGVQD (reference sequence). CDR3 size: 16 residues. V lost 6 bases and J lost 3; bases outside the gene matches: 9. The CDR3 DNA reads as TGCGCCAGCAGCCCTAGCGGGCTGAGGGACACCGGGGAGCTGTTTTTT. This codes for CASSPSGLRDTGELFF.

This clonotype was observed many times. J is TRBJ1-1 and V is TRBV28; maybe TRBD1 (5 bases). V was cut by 3 bases and J by 4 bases, with 12 bases left in between. Per germline, CDR1 MDHEN and CDR2 SYDVKM. The CDR3 has 14 residues. CDR3 DNA: TGTGCCAGCAGTTTCGGTCGGGGGGGCACTGAAGCTTTCTTT. It yields the protein CASSFGRGGTEAFF.

At least ten counts were recorded for this clonotype. V gene TRBV3-1 combines with J gene TRBJ2-6; D remains ambiguous. The CDR3 runs to 14 residues. Germline loops: CDR1 LGHDT, CDR2 YNNKEL (reference sequence). The ends were cut back, 3 bases at V and 0 bases at J, with 3 bases in the middle. The CDR3 is CASSQRSGANVLTF. The CDR3, as DNA: TGTGCCAGCAGCCAGCGCTCTGGGGCCAACGTCCTGACTTTC.

The sample holds many counts of this clonotype. This chain links TRBV28 with TRBJ2-3; D call uncertain. This CDR3 is built from 15 residues. CDR1 and CDR2 from the germline V gene are MDHEN and SYDVKM. Trimming pared 3 bases from V and 2 bases from J, leaving 12 bases between. The CDR3 here is CASSFFGLPTDTQYF. The CDR3 nucleotides are TGTGCCAGCAGTTTCTTTGGGCTCCCCACAGATACGCAGTATTTT.

This clonotype was detected ten times or more. The V call is TRBV27, the J call TRBJ2-7, with TRBD2 matching 9 bases. The CDR3 sequence is 15 residues long. With V trimmed by 7 bases and J by 1 base, 8 bases remained unmatched. In germline, CDR1 is MNHEY, CDR2 SMNVEV (reference sequence). CDR3 in amino acids: CASKDGLATSYEQYF. In DNA, the CDR3 is TGTGCCAGCAAGGACGGACTAGCGACATCCTACGAGCAGTACTTC.

The table lists this clonotype with a few counts. The rearrangement joins TRBV6-2 or TRBV6-3 to TRBJ2-1; 8 bases line up with TRBD1. CDR1 and CDR2 from the germline V gene are MNHEY and SVGEGT. The CDR3 sequence is 14 residues long. Unmatched junction bases numbered 12, after V lost 9 bases and J lost 8 bases. The CDR3 region has the DNA TGTGCCAGACCGAGGACAGGGTGGGCGGATGAGCAGTTCTTC. This sequence encodes CARPRTGWADEQFF.

This clonotype was observed many times. This sequence joins TRBV18 and TRBJ2-5, with D unclear. The CDR3 is made up of 14 amino acids. V gave up 0 bases and J gave up 2 bases, with 7 bases separating them. Looked up from germline, CDR1 is KGHSH and CDR2 is LQKENI. CDR3 loop: CASSPPGFQETQYF. The CDR3 region has the DNA TGTGCCAGCTCACCACCCGGGTTTCAAGAGACCCAGTACTTC.

The table lists this clonotype with many counts. The V gene is TRBV2, the J gene TRBJ2-1, with D unclear. This CDR3 has 13 amino acids. Per germline, CDR1 SNHLY and CDR2 FYNNEI. V shed 6 bases and J shed 4 bases, with 10 bases lying between them. The CDR3 nucleotides read TGTGCCAGCAGCCTGATTAGTTACAATGAGCAGTTCTTC. This codes for CASSLISYNEQFF.

This clonotype occurred many times. The chain uses TRBV11-2 and TRBJ2-3; 10 nucleotides agree with TRBD2. This CDR3 region has 14 residues. With 6 bases clipped from V and 5 bases from J, the junction kept 5 bases outside the gene matches. Germline values: CDR1 SGHAT, CDR2 FQNNGV. The CDR3 loop reads CASSRASGGDTQYF. The CDR3 DNA reads as TGTGCCAGCAGTCGCGCTAGCGGGGGAGATACGCAGTATTTT.

This clonotype was picked up many times. The V call is TRBV28, the J call TRBJ1-5; 9 bases agree with TRBD1. The V segment lost 4 bases and the J segment 3 bases; nucleotides outside the gene matches: 7. This CDR3 has 16 residues. From germline, CDR1 is MDHEN and CDR2 SYDVKM. The CDR3 coding sequence is TGTGCCAGCAGTTCCCCGAGGGACAGGGACAATCAGCCCCAGCATTTT. It yields the protein CASSSPRDRDNQPQHF.

This clonotype was seen more than once but under ten times. Germline and junction disagree at one end, which may indicate a read error. V is TRBV7-9 and J is TRBJ2-3, with 12 positions matching TRBD2. The germline V gene encodes CDR1 SEHNR and CDR2 FQNEAQ (reference sequence). CDR3 length: 21 amino acids. CDR3 sequence: CASSSPPSTGTSGFVTGTQYF. The CDR3 nucleotides are TGTGCCAGCAGCTCCCCCCCTTCTACCGGGACTAGCGGGTTCGTCACAGGTACGCAGTATTTT.

This clonotype came up many times. The V call is TRBV20-1, the J call TRBJ1-5; the D gene is possibly TRBD1 (6 bases). The CDR3 is made up of 15 amino acids. The V end was cut by 4 bases, the J end by 7 bases, with 20 bases between. CDR1 DFQATT and CDR2 SNEGSKA come from the germline V gene (reference sequence). CDR3 bases: TGCAGTGCTATAGTGTCTGGGGGCAAACGCCAGCCCCAGCATTTT. This gives the protein CSAIVSGGKRQPQHF.

This clonotype was seen at least ten times. This chain uses TRBV6-2 or TRBV6-3 with TRBJ1-1, with no clear D. Trimming cost V 2 bases and J 0 bases, with 4 bases left between them. The length of the CDR3 is 13 residues. From germline, CDR1 is MNHEY and CDR2 SVGEGT. In DNA form, the CDR3 reads TGTGCCAGCAGTTACCGATTGAACACTGAAGCTTTCTTT. Its translation: CASSYRLNTEAFF.

The rearrangement joins TRBV7-3 to TRBJ2-1; 10 bases fit TRBD2. Losses at the gene ends were 7 bases for V and 7 bases for J; bases not matched to a gene: 16. Per germline, CDR1 SGHTA and CDR2 FQGTGA. The CDR3 consists of 17 residues. CDR3 region: CASTGLARGFFWNEQFF. The CDR3 nucleotides are TGTGCCAGCACGGGACTAGCGAGGGGCTTTTTTTGGAATGAGCAGTTCTTC.

This clonotype came up many times. V gene TRBV6-1 combines with J gene TRBJ1-1; no definite D call. Deletions cut 2 bases from V and 6 bases from J, with 10 bases between. CDR3 length equals 13 residues. CDR1 and CDR2 (germline): MNHNS, SASEGT. The CDR3 sequence is CASSETILAEAFF. CDR3 sequence (DNA): TGTGCCAGCAGTGAAACCATTCTCGCTGAAGCTTTCTTT.